This TCR beta chain is from a study of blood T cell repertoires in COVID-19. In the study overall: Samples of COVID-19 (acute and convalescent) were obtained from the United States, Italy and Spain. The analysed material was cDNA or gDNA that came from T cells, B-cell-depleted T cells, or PBMCs.

This clone has only a few counts. Trimming removed 8 bases at V and 12 bases at J, with 17 bases between. This CDR3 is built from 13 residues. Seattle researchers signed up patients amid active infection and tracked them longitudinally. In the original processing: Reference gene primer amplification gave estimated nucleated cell counts. The assay was immunoSEQ multiplex PCR, and TCRdb's table has in-frame clones only and misses some. The V and J calls and clone size are taken from that table; D and trimming were inferred from the DNA. The profile shows 150,000 to 200,000 clones, around 82% of them singletons.

Sequencing input: peripheral blood. The rearrangement links TRBV12-3 or TRBV12-4 to TRBJ1-6; D is perhaps TRBD1 (5 bases). The clonotype comes from a woman between 40 and 55 years old with COVID-19, enrolled during active disease. CDR3 coding DNA: TGTGCCAGCGGCCAGGGTCCCCAGCAACCCCTCCACTTT. This encodes CASGQGPQQPLHF.